The rows below give T cell receptor beta chains drawn from one sample of a study of PD-1 blockade in classical Hodgkin lymphoma. Sequenced by immunoSEQ multiplex PCR; TCRdb stores in-frame clones only, minus some. Of 95,000 to 100,000 clones listed, more than 85% are singletons. The material sequenced was peripheral blood mononuclear cells (PBMCs), taken before the second cycle of nivolumab. These receptors all come from a human donor with classical Hodgkin lymphoma. Both conserved end residues are part of each CDR3. A D gene is named only where the DNA matches it firmly. Clone size is not always given. Where it is, it says once, few, many or a class for expanded clones.

V gene,J gene,clone size,D gene,CDR3 protein,CDR3 DNA
TRBV6-1,TRBJ2-1,few,.,CASSDGFTYNEQFF,TGTGCCAGCAGTGACGGGTTCACCTACAATGAGCAGTTCTTC
TRBV29-1,TRBJ2-7,.,TRBD2,CSVEVPPGLAVGEQYF,TGCAGCGTTGAAGTGCCCCCGGGACTAGCGGTAGGCGAGCAGTACTTC
TRBV25-1,TRBJ1-2,.,.,CASRGDPAIGYTF,TGTGCCAGCAGGGGGGACCCGGCCATAGGCTACACCTTC
TRBV19,TRBJ2-1,.,TRBD2,CASRGTSIPYNEQFF,TGTGCCAGTAGGGGGACTAGCATTCCTTACAATGAGCAGTTCTTC
TRBV30,TRBJ1-3,.,TRBD1,CAWSPGGYGNTIYF,TGTGCCTGGAGTCCAGGGGGATACGGAAACACCATATATTTT
TRBV30,TRBJ1-1,once,TRBD1,CAWTARGRNTEAFF,TGTGCCTGGACTGCCAGGGGGCGGAACACTGAAGCTTTCTTT
TRBV7-8,TRBJ2-7,few,.,CASSLVGPFPPNYEQYF,TGTGCCAGCAGCTTAGTAGGTCCCTTTCCACCCAACTACGAGCAGTACTTC
TRBV5-6,TRBJ2-5,.,TRBD1,CASSFRDRVSETQYF,TGTGCCAGCAGCTTCCGGGACAGGGTCTCAGAGACCCAGTACTTC
TRBV27,TRBJ1-2,.,.,CASSSGANYGYTF,TGTGCCAGCAGTTCGGGAGCTAACTATGGCTACACCTTC
TRBV7-6,TRBJ1-2,.,.,CASSLRGGNYGYTF,TGTGCCAGCAGCTTAAGGGGGGGTAACTATGGCTACACCTTC
TRBV5-1,TRBJ1-2,.,TRBD1,CASSPWPGQDYGYTF,TGCGCCAGCAGCCCCTGGCCGGGACAGGACTATGGCTACACCTTC
TRBV7-8,TRBJ2-3,once,.,CASSFQFSTDTQYF,TGTGCCAGCAGCTTCCAATTTAGCACAGATACGCAGTATTTT
TRBV21-1,TRBJ1-1,once,.,CASSKEERNTEAFF,TGTGCCAGCAGCAAAGAGGAAAGGAACACTGAAGCTTTCTTT
TRBV5-4,TRBJ1-4,.,TRBD1,CASSTDRVSTNEKLFF,TGTGCCAGCAGTACGGACAGGGTCTCCACTAATGAAAAACTGTTTTTT
TRBV25-1,TRBJ2-3,once,TRBD2,CASSPPSLAGGITDTQYF,TGTGCCAGCAGCCCCCCGAGTCTAGCGGGGGGGATTACAGATACGCAGTATTTT
TRBV25-1,TRBJ2-7,.,.,CASSASYEQYF,TGTGCCAGCAGTGCGTCGTACGAGCAGTACTTC
TRBV2,TRBJ1-1,.,TRBD1,CASTPTGGGNTEAFF,TGTGCCAGCACCCCGACAGGGGGCGGGAACACTGAAGCTTTCTTT
TRBV6-4,TRBJ2-3,.,TRBD2,CASSDGGGGTDTQYF,TGTGCCAGCAGTGACGGCGGGGGGGGCACAGATACGCAGTATTTT
TRBV6-1,TRBJ2-3,.,.,CANEDSTDTQYF,TGTGCCAACGAGGACAGCACAGATACGCAGTATTTT
TRBV27,TRBJ2-5,.,TRBD2,CASSSWTSGETQYF,TGTGCCAGCAGTTCTTGGACTAGCGGAGAGACCCAGTACTTC
TRBV7-2,TRBJ2-1,.,.,CASSAGQQFF,TGTGCCAGCAGCGCGGGACAGCAGTTCTTC
TRBV4-1,TRBJ2-3,once,.,CASSQEVSGDTQYF,TGCGCCAGCAGCCAAGAGGTGTCGGGTGATACGCAGTATTTT
TRBV12-5,TRBJ2-7,.,.,CASGLVLGQKTSYEQYF,TGTGCTAGTGGTTTGGTACTCGGACAGAAAACCTCCTACGAGCAGTACTTC
TRBV13,TRBJ2-7,.,.,CASSRTLITYEQYF,TGTGCCAGCAGCCGGACACTCATAACCTACGAGCAGTACTTC
TRBV10-3,TRBJ2-7,.,.,CAITRDRQADEQYF,TGTGCCATCACCCGGGACCGCCAAGCTGACGAGCAGTACTTC
TRBV30,TRBJ1-1,.,.,CAWSWDVRNTEAFF,TGTGCCTGGAGTTGGGACGTTAGGAACACTGAAGCTTTCTTT
TRBV28,TRBJ1-1,.,.,CASSDIPNTEAFF,TGTGCCAGCAGTGACATTCCGAACACTGAAGCTTTCTTT
TRBV5-8,TRBJ1-5,.,TRBD1,CASSLDDGTGLSPQHF,TGTGCCAGCAGCTTGGATGATGGGACAGGGCTTTCGCCCCAGCATTTT
TRBV30,TRBJ1-1,.,TRBD1,CAWLVDRANTEAFF,TGTGCCTGGTTGGTCGACAGGGCGAACACTGAAGCTTTCTTT
TRBV6-5,TRBJ1-2,.,.,CASSYSQGYYGYTF,TGTGCCAGCAGTTACTCACAGGGCTACTATGGCTACACCTTC
TRBV5-8,TRBJ2-5,.,.,CASSLRGQETQYF,TGTGCCAGCAGCTTAAGGGGCCAAGAGACCCAGTACTTC
TRBV15,TRBJ2-6,.,.,CATSRDLPRGLGDGGANVLTF,TGTGCCACCAGCAGAGATTTACCAAGGGGCCTGGGGGATGGTGGGGCCAACGTCCTGACTTTC
TRBV27,TRBJ1-1,once,.,CASSLWGGAGGWVTEAFF,TGTGCCAGCAGTTTATGGGGGGGAGCCGGAGGTTGGGTTACTGAAGCTTTCTTT
TRBV6-6,TRBJ2-7,.,.,CASNGREYEQYF,TGTGCCAGCAATGGACGGGAATACGAGCAGTACTTC
TRBV4-3,TRBJ2-7,.,.,CASSQDGGLLQAQYF,TGCGCCAGCAGCCAAGATGGGGGCCTCCTCCAGGCGCAGTACTTC
TRBV7-8,TRBJ2-3,once,TRBD2,CASSFDISGGSDTQYF,TGTGCCAGCAGCTTCGATATTAGCGGGGGTTCAGATACGCAGTATTTT
TRBV6-6,TRBJ1-3,.,.,CASTPSGNTIYF,TGTGCCAGCACCCCCTCCGGAAACACCATATATTTT
TRBV29-1,TRBJ2-7,.,.,CSVESRVGEQYF,TGCAGCGTTGAGTCTAGGGTAGGCGAGCAGTACTTC
TRBV10-3,TRBJ1-1,.,TRBD1,CAISGQGAKYTEAFF,TGTGCCATCAGCGGACAGGGGGCGAAATACACTGAAGCTTTCTTT
TRBV28,TRBJ2-1,.,.,CASSGSLWQFF,TGTGCCAGCAGTGGCTCCCTCTGGCAGTTCTTC
TRBV4-2,TRBJ1-2,few,.,CASSYQGGANYGYTF,TGTGCCAGCAGCTACCAGGGTGGGGCTAACTATGGCTACACCTTC
TRBV7-8,TRBJ2-7,.,TRBD1,CASSSRQGTHEQYF,TGTGCCAGCAGCTCGAGACAGGGGACCCACGAGCAGTACTTC
TRBV29-1,TRBJ1-2,once,.,CSVDRPGTLLGYTF,TGCAGCGTTGATCGCCCGGGGACCTTACTCGGCTACACCTTC
TRBV6-5,TRBJ1-1,.,.,CASSSLGGTNTEAFF,TGTGCCAGCAGTTCCCTGGGGGGTACGAACACTGAAGCTTTCTTT
TRBV5-8,TRBJ1-1,.,.,CASSRGTTNTEAFF,TGTGCCAGCAGCCGCGGGACAACTAACACTGAAGCTTTCTTT
TRBV19,TRBJ2-1,.,TRBD2,CASQIGDLAGSYNEQFF,TGTGCCAGTCAAATTGGGGATCTAGCGGGGTCCTACAATGAGCAGTTCTTC
TRBV5-1,TRBJ2-7,.,TRBD2,CASSPGGPTYEQYF,TGCGCCAGCAGCCCGGGAGGGCCGACCTACGAGCAGTACTTC
TRBV7-2,TRBJ2-3,.,.,CASSRDWISTDTQYF,TGTGCCAGCAGCCGGGACTGGATTAGCACAGATACGCAGTATTTT
TRBV7-9,TRBJ2-3,.,TRBD1,CASSPRWTGGEDTQYF,TGTGCCAGCAGCCCCCGTTGGACAGGGGGCGAAGATACGCAGTATTTT
TRBV7-2,TRBJ2-2,once,.,CASSLEGIATNTGELFF,TGTGCCAGCAGCTTAGAAGGGATAGCGACGAACACCGGGGAGCTGTTTTTT
TRBV2,TRBJ1-1,.,.,CASRPERTVEAFF,TGTGCCAGCCGACCGGAACGGACAGTAGAAGCTTTCTTT
TRBV9,TRBJ2-7,.,.,CASSAALGNPPYEQYF,TGTGCCAGCAGCGCCGCCTTGGGGAACCCCCCCTACGAGCAGTACTTC
TRBV19,TRBJ2-1,.,.,CASSIDGPYNEQFF,TGTGCCAGTAGTATAGATGGCCCCTACAATGAGCAGTTCTTC
TRBV23-1,TRBJ1-1,.,.,CASIGRRNTEAFF,TGCGCCAGCATCGGGAGGCGGAACACTGAAGCTTTCTTT
TRBV11-3,TRBJ2-1,.,TRBD2,CASSENGLAGNNEQFF,TGTGCCAGCAGCGAAAATGGACTAGCGGGGAACAATGAGCAGTTCTTC
TRBV5-5,TRBJ2-7,.,.,CASSLGTADYEQYF,TGTGCCAGCAGCCTCGGGACCGCGGACTACGAGCAGTACTTC
TRBV19,TRBJ1-1,.,.,CASTSPAGTEAFF,TGTGCCAGTACTAGCCCGGCTGGCACTGAAGCTTTCTTT
TRBV6-5,TRBJ2-5,.,.,CASSFQAQETQYF,TGTGCCAGCAGTTTTCAGGCTCAAGAGACCCAGTACTTC